This T cell receptor (beta chain) was recorded in a study of T cells after yellow fever vaccination. Study-level results: High-abundance clonotypes from the bulk population could contaminate FACS-sorted repertoires. A small share of clonotypes appeared in both CD4 and CD8 compartments. A large majority of primary-vaccination clones showed up again after the booster (96% CD4, around 90% CD8).

TCRdb recomputed calls from the 5' RACE reads with MiXCR, one row per CDR3 protein. The sample shows roughly 170,000 distinct CDR3 sequences, around 9% of them seen only once. CDR1 and CDR2 from the germline V gene are LGHNA and YSLEER. The CDR3 has 19 amino acids. Trimming at V came to 0 bases and at J to 3 bases, leaving 13 bases not matched to a gene. This clonotype was counted ten times or more. Its target is not known. The receptor was derived from a man in his late teens or twenties who received the YFV17D yellow fever vaccine. The chain employs TRBV4-3 and TRBJ2-3, with TRBD2 matching over 9 bases. The sequences come from CD8+ T cells sorted from PBMCs, collected 45 days after the yellow fever booster vaccination. This CDR3 is CASSQDMILAGSETDTQYF. In nucleotides, the CDR3 is TGCGCCAGCAGCCAAGATATGATCCTAGCGGGGTCTGAAACAGATACGCAGTATTTT.